The 3 T cell receptor beta chains below all came from one sample that was sequenced in a study of T cells in localized non-small cell lung cancer. This table comes from immunoSEQ multiplex PCR, and its TCRdb copy is limited to in-frame clones, with some not included. Here the sample spans tens of thousands of clones, about four fifths being singletons. Sample: peripheral blood, taken before any cancer treatment. These receptors originate from an older female donor with stage II squamous cell lung carcinoma.

This clone was observed a handful of times. CDR3 amino acids: CASREWGGNTEAFF. Written as DNA, the CDR3 is TGTGCCAGCAGAGAGTGGGGGGGGAACACTGAAGCTTTCTTT. This chain links TRBV5-4 with TRBJ1-1; D possibly corresponds to TRBD1 (5 bases). Trimming removed 5 bases at V and 1 base at J, with 12 bases between. The CDR3 has 14 amino acids. Germline CDR1 and CDR2: SGHNT and YYREEE (reference sequence).

V usage is TRBV5-1 and J usage is TRBJ1-1, with D possibly being TRBD1 (5 bases). This CDR3 comprises 14 residues. V was trimmed by 0 bases and J by 3 bases, leaving 9 bases between them. From germline, CDR1 is SGHRS and CDR2 YFSETQ. CDR3 DNA: TGCGCCAGCAGCTTGGGGGACGTAGACACTGAAGCTTTCTTT. Its translation: CASSLGDVDTEAFF.

The chain uses TRBV11-2 and TRBJ2-6; the D is unclear. The CDR3 totals 17 residues. Germline values: CDR1 SGHAT, CDR2 FQNNGV. The ends were cut back, 0 bases at V and 0 bases at J, with 9 bases in the middle. The CDR3 is CASSLDLGNSGANVLTF. In DNA form, the CDR3 reads TGTGCCAGCAGCTTAGATCTGGGGAACTCTGGGGCCAACGTCCTGACTTTC.